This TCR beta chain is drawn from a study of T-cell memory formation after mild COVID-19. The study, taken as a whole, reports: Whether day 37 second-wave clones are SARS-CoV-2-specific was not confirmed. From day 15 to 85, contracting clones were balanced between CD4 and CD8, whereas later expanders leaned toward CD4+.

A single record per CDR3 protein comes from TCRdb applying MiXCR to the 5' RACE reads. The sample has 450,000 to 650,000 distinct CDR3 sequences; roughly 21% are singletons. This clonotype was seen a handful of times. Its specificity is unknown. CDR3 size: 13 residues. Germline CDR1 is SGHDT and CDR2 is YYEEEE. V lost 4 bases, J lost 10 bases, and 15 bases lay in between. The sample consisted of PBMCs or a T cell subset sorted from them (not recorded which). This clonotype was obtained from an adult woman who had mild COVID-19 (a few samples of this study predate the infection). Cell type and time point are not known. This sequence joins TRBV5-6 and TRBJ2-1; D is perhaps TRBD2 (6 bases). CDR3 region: CASSPPGLEEQFF. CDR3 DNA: TGTGCCAGCAGCCCTCCGGGACTCGAGGAGCAGTTCTTC.